This TCR beta chain was obtained from a study of blood T cells in healthy people across ages. Notes on the study in general: A strong correlation between TCR beta diversity and naive T cell percentage was seen.

PCR was performed a second time for about 7 to 11 cycles using a sample-barcoded 5' primer and a J-beta primer mix. Carrying 12 random nucleotides, a template-switch adaptor labeled each individual cDNA molecule. In TCRdb, the 5' RACE reads were re-called with MiXCR into one record per CDR3 protein. The sample has some 1.5 million distinct CDR3 sequences; under 30% are singletons. Germline V gene lookup returns CDR1 DFQATT and CDR2 SNEGSKA (reference sequence). V was clipped by 4 bases and J by 7 bases; unmatched bases: 2. The CDR3 totals 13 residues. This clonotype has ten or more counts. Its cognate antigen is unknown. A minimum of 6 micrograms of total RNA was extracted per sample.

V usage is TRBV20-1 and J usage is TRBJ2-1; 12 bases line up with TRBD2. The sequence derives from a woman aged 25-40 years in good health. The sequenced sample consisted of blood. This chain's CDR3 is CSATGLAGNEQFF. The CDR3 DNA sequence: TGCAGTGCTACAGGACTAGCGGGGAATGAGCAGTTCTTC.